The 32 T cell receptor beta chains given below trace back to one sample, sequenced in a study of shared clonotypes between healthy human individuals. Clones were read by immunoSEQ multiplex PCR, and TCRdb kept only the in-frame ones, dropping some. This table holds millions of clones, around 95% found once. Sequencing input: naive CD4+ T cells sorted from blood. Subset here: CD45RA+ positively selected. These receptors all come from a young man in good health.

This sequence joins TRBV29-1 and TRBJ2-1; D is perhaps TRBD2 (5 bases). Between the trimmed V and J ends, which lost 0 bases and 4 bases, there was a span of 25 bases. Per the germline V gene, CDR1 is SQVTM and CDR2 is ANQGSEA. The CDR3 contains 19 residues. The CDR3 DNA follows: TGCAGCGTTGAAGATTTGAAGGCGGGCGAAACGGGCCGTTACAATGAGCAGTTCTTC. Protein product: CSVEDLKAGETGRYNEQFF.

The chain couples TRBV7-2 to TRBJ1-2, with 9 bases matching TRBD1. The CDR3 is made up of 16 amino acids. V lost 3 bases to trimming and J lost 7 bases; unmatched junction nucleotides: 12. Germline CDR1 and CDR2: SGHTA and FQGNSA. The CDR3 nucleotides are TGTGCCAGCAGCTTCAGACCGGGACAGGGTTCTTTTGGCTACACCTTC. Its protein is CASSFRPGQGSFGYTF.

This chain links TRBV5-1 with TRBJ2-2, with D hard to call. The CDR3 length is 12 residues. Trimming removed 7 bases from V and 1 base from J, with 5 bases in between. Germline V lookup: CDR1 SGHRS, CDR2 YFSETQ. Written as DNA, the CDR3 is TGCGCCAGCGCACTGAACACCGGGGAGCTGTTTTTT. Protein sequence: CASALNTGELFF.

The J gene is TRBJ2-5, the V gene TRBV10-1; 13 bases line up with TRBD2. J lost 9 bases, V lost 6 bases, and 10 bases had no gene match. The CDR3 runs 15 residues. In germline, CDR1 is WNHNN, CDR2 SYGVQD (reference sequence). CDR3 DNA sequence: TGCGCCAGCAGCGCGGGACTAGCGGGACAAGGGGCCCAGTACTTC. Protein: CASSAGLAGQGAQYF.

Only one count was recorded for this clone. In DNA form, the CDR3 reads TGTGCCAGCTCCATAGGTAGGACAGTTAACATGAACACTGAAGCTTTCTTT. Amino acid sequence: CASSIGRTVNMNTEAFF. J is TRBJ1-1 and V is TRBV18, with D perhaps matching TRBD1 (6 bases). The CDR3 is 17 residues long. Trimming shortened V by 6 bases and J by 0 bases, and 20 bases separated the two germline ends. Germline CDR1 is KGHSH and CDR2 is LQKENI.

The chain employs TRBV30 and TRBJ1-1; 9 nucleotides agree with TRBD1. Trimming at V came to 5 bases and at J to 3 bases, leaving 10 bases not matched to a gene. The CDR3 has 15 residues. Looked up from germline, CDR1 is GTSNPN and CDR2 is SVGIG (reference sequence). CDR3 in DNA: TGTGCCTGGCGTGGCCTTGGACAGGGGCACACTGAAGCTTTCTTT. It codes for CAWRGLGQGHTEAFF.

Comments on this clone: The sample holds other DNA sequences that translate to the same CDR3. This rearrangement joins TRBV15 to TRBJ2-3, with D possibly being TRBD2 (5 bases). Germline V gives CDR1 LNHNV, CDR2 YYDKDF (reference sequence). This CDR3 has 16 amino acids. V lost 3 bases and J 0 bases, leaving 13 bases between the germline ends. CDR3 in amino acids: CATSRGLAASTDTQYF. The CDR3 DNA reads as TGTGCCACCAGCAGGGGCCTAGCAGCTAGCACAGATACGCAGTATTTT.

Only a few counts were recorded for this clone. CDR3 nucleotides: TGTGCTAGTGGTTTGGGCACTTTTGAAGGGGACGAGCAGTACTTC. Translated: CASGLGTFEGDEQYF. This sequence joins TRBV12-5 and TRBJ2-7; D is possibly TRBD1 (5 bases). With 1 base removed from V and 5 bases from J, the gap between germline ends came to 15 bases. Germline CDR1 and CDR2: LGHNT and FRNRAP. The CDR3 has 15 residues.

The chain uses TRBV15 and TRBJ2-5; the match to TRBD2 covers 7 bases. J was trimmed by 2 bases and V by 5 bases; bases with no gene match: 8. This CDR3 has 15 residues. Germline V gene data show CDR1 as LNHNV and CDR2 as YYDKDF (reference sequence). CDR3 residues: CATSGLLAVQETQYF. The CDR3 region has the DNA TGTGCCACCAGCGGCCTGCTAGCGGTTCAAGAGACCCAGTACTTC.

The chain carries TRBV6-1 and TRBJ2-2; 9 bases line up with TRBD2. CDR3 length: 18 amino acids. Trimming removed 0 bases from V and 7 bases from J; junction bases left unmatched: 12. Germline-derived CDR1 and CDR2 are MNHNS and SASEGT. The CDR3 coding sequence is TGTGCCAGCAGTGAAGCTTTCGGAGCGGGAGGACGGTACGGGGAGCTGTTTTTT. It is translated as CASSEAFGAGGRYGELFF.

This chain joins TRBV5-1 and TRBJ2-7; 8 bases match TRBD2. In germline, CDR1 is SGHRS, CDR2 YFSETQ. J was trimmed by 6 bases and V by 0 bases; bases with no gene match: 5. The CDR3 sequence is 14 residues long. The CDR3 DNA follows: TGCGCCAGCAGCTTGGGTGGGACTAGTCTCGAGCAGTACTTC. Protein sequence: CASSLGGTSLEQYF.

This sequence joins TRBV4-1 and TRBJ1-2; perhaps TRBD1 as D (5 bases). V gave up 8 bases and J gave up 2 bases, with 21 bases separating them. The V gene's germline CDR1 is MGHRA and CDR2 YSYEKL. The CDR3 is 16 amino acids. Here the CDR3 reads CASPGGAAVPNYGYTF. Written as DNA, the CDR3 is TGCGCCAGCCCGGGCGGGGCGGCGGTTCCGAACTATGGCTACACCTTC.

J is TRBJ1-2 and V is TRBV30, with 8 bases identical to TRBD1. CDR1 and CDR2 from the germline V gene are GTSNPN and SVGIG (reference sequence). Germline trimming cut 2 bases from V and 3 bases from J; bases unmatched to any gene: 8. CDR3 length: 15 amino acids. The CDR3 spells CAWSHPGTGYYGYTF. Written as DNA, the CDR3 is TGTGCCTGGAGTCATCCCGGGACAGGCTACTATGGCTACACCTTC.

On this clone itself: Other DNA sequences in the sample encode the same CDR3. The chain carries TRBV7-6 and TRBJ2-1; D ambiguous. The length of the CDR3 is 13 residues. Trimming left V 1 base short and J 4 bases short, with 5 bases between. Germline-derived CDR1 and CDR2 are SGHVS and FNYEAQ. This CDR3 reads CASSLGRYNEQFF. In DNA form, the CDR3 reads TGTGCCAGCAGCTTAGGCAGGTACAATGAGCAGTTCTTC.

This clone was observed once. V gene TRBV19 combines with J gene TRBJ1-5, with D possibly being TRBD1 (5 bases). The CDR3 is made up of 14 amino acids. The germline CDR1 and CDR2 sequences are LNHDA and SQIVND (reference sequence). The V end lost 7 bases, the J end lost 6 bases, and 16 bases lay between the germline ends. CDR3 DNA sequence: TGTGCCAGTATTGGCAGGGCTACGGGTCAGCCCCAGCATTTT. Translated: CASIGRATGQPQHF.

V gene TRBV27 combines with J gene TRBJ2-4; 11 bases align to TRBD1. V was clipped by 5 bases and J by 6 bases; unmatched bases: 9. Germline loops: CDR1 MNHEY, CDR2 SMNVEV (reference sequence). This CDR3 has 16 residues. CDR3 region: CASSETGQGERNIQYF. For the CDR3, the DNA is TGTGCCAGCAGTGAAACGGGACAGGGGGAGAGAAACATTCAGTACTTC.

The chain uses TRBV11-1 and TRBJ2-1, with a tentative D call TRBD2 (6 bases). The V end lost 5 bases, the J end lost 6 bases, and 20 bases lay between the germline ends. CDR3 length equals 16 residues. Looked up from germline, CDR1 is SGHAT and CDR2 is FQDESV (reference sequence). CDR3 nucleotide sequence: TGTGCCAGCAGCCCCCGTACGAGCGGGTGGGGCAATGAGCAGTTCTTC. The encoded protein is CASSPRTSGWGNEQFF.

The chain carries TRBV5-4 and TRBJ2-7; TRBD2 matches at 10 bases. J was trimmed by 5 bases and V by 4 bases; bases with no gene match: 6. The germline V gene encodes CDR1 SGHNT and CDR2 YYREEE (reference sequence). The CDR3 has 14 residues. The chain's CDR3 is CASSPSGGRHEQYF. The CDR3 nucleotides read TGTGCCAGCAGCCCTAGCGGGGGACGACACGAGCAGTACTTC.

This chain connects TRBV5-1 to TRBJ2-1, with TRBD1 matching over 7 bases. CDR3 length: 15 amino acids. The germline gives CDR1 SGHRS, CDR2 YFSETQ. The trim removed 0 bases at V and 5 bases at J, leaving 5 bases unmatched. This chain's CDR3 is CASSLAPGTDNEQFF. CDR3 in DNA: TGCGCCAGCAGCTTGGCCCCCGGGACAGACAATGAGCAGTTCTTC.

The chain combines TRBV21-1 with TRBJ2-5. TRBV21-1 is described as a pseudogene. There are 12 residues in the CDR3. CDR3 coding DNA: TGTGCCAGCAGCAAAGGTGAAGAGACCCAGTACTTC. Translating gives CASSKGEETQYF.

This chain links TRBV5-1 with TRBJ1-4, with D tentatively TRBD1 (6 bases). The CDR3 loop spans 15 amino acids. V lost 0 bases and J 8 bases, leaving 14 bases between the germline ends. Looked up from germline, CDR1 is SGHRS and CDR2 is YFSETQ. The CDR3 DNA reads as TGCGCCAGCAGCTTGGCCCAGGGGATGAGAGAAAAACTGTTTTTT. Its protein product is CASSLAQGMREKLFF. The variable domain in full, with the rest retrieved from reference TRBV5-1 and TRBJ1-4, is KAGVTQTPRYLIKTRGQQVTLSCSPISGHRSVSWYQQTPGQGLQFLFEYFSETQRNKGNFPGRFSGRQFSNSRSEMNVSTLELGDSALYLCASSLAQGMREKLFFGSGTQLSVL.

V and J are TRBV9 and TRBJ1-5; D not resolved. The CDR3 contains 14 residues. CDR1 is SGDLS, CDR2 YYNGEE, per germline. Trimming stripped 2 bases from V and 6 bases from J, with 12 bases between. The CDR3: CASSVNPVVQPQHF. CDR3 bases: TGTGCCAGCAGCGTTAATCCCGTCGTTCAGCCCCAGCATTTT.

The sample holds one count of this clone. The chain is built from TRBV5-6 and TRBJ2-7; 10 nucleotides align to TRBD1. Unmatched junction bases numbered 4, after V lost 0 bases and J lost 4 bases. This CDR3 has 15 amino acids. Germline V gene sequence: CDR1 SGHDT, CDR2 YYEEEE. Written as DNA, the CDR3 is TGTGCCAGCAGCTTGGGACAGGGGGCGCGGTACGAGCAGTACTTC. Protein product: CASSLGQGARYEQYF.

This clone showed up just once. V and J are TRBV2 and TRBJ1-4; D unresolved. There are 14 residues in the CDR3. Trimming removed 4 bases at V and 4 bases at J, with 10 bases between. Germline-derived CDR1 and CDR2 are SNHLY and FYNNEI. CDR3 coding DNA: TGTGCCAGCAGTGTAAGAGGGAATAATGAAAAACTGTTTTTT. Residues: CASSVRGNNEKLFF.

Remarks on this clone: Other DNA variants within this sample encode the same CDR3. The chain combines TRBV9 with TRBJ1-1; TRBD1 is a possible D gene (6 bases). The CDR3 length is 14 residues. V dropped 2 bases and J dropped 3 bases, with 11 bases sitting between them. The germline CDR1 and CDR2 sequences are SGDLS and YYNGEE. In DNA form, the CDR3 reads TGTGCCAGCAGCGTTGGGGGGGCCGACACTGAAGCTTTCTTT. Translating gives CASSVGGADTEAFF.

CDR3 amino acids: CAISEAKPGLAIETQYF. The CDR3 nucleotides are TGTGCCATCAGTGAGGCAAAACCGGGACTAGCGATTGAGACCCAGTACTTC. The genes are TRBV10-3 and TRBJ2-5; 10 bases align to TRBD2. The J segment lost 5 bases and the V segment lost 2 bases, leaving 11 bases of the junction unmatched. The CDR3 runs to 17 residues. Germline CDR1 reads ENHRY; CDR2 reads SYGVKD.

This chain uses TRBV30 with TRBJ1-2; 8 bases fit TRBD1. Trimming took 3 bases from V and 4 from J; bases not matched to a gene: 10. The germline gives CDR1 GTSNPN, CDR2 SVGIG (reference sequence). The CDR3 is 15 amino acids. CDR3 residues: CAWSIQGARIYGYTF. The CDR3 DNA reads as TGTGCCTGGAGCATTCAGGGGGCGCGCATCTATGGCTACACCTTC. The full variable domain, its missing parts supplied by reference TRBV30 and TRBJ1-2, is SQTIHQWPATLVQPVGSPLSLECTVEGTSNPNLYWYRQAAGRGLQLLFYSVGIGQISSEVPQNLSASRPQDRQFILSSKKLLLSDSGFYLCAWSIQGARIYGYTFGSGTRLTVV.

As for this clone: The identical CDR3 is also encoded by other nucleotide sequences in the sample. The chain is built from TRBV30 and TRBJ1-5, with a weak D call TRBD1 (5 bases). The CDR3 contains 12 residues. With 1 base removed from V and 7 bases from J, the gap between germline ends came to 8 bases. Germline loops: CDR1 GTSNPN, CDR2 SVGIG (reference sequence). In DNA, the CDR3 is TGTGCCTGGAGTGATGGGGACCAGCCCCAGCATTTT. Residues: CAWSDGDQPQHF.

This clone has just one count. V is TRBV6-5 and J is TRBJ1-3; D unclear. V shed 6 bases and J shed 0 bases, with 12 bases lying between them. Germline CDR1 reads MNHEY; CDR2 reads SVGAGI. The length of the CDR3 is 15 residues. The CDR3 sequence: CASSVKLSSGNTIYF. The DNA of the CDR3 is TGTGCCAGCAGCGTAAAACTGAGCTCTGGAAACACCATATATTTT.

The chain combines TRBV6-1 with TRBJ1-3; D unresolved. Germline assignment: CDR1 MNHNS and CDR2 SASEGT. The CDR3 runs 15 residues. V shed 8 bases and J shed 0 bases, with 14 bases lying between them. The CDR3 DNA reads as TGTGCCAGCTTTACAGAGCTCCCCTCTGGAAACACCATATATTTT. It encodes CASFTELPSGNTIYF.

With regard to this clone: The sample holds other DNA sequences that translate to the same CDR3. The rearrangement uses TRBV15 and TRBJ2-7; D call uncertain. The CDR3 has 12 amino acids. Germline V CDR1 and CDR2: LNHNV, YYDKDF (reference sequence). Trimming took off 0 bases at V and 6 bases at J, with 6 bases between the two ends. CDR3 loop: CATSRDWGEQYF. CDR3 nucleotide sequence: TGTGCCACCAGCAGAGATTGGGGCGAGCAGTACTTC.

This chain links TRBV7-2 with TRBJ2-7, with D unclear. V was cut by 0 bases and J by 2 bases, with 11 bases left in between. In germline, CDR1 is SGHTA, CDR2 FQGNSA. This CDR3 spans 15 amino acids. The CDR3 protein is CASSLAGQATYEQYF. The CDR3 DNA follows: TGTGCCAGCAGCTTAGCTGGGCAGGCCACCTACGAGCAGTACTTC.